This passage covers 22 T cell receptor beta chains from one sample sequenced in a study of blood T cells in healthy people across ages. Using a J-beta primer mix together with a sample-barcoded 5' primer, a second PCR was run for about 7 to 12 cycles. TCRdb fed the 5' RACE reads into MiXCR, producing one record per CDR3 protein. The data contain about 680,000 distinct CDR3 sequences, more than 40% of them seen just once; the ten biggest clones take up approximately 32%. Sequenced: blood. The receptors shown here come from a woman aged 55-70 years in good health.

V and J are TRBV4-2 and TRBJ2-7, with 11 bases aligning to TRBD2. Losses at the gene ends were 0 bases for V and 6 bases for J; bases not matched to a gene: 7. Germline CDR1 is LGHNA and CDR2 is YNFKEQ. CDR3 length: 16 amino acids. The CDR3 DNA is TGTGCCAGCAGCCAAGAAGGGCTAGCGGGAGGAATCGAGCAGTACTTC. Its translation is CASSQEGLAGGIEQYF.

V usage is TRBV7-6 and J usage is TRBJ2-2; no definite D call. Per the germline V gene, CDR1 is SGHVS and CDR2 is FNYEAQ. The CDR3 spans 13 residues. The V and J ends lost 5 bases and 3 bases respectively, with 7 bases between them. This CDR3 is CASSLTDTGELFF. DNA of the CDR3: TGTGCCAGCAGCCTAACAGACACCGGGGAGCTGTTTTTT.

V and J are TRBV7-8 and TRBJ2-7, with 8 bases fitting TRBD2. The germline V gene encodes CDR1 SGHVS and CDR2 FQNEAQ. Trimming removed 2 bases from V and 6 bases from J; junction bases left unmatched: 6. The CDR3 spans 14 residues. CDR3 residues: CASSLPGRASEQYF. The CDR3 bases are TGTGCCAGCAGCTTACCCGGGAGGGCCTCCGAGCAGTACTTC.

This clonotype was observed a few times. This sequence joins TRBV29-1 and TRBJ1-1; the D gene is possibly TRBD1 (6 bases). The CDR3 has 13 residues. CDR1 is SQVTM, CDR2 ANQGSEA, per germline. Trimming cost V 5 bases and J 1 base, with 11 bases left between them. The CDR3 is CSVKGQSNTEAFF. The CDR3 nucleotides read TGCAGCGTTAAAGGACAGTCGAACACTGAAGCTTTCTTT.

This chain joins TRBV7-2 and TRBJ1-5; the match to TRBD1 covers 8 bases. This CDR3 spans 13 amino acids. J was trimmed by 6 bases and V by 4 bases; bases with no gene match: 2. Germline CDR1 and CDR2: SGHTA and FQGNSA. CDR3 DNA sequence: TGTGCCAGCAGCTCGACAGGGGCTCAGCCCCAGCATTTT. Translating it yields CASSSTGAQPQHF.

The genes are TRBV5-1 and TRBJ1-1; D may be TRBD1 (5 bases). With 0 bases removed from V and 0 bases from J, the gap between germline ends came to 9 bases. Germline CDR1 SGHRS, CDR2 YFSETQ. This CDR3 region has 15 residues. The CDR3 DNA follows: TGCGCCAGCAGCTTGGCCGCAGGGTTGAACACTGAAGCTTTCTTT. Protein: CASSLAAGLNTEAFF.

The CDR3 DNA follows: TGCAGCGGTAGCGGGAGTGGTAACGAGCAGTACTTC. Residues: CSGSGSGNEQYF. This chain uses TRBV29-1 with TRBJ2-5; 9 bases line up with TRBD2. The DNA matches TRBJ2-7 better at its end, which makes the J call doubtful. Germline V gives CDR1 SQVTM, CDR2 ANQGSEA. The CDR3 spans 12 residues.

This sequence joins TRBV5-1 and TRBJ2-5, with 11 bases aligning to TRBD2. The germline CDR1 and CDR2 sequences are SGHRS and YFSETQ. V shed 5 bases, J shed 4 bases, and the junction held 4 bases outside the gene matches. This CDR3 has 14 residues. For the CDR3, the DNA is TGCGCCAGCAGTTCGGGGACTAGCGGAGAGACCCAGTACTTC. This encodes CASSSGTSGETQYF.

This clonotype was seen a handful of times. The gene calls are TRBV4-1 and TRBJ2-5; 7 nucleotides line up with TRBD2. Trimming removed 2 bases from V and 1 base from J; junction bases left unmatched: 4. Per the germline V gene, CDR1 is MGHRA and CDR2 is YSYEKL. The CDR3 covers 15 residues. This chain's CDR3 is CASSQLWEGQETQYF. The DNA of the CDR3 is TGCGCCAGCAGCCAATTGTGGGAGGGCCAAGAGACCCAGTACTTC.

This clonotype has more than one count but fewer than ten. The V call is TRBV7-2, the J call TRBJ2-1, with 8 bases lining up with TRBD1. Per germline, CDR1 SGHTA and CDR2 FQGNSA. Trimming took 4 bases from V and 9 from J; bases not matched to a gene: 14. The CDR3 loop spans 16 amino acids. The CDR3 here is CASSSPRGQVDTEQFF. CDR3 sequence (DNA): TGTGCCAGCAGCTCACCCAGGGGACAGGTGGACACTGAGCAGTTCTTC.

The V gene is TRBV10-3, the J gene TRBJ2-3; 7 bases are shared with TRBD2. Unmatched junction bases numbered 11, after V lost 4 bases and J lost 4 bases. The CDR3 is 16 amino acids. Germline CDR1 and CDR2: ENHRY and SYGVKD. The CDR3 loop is CAISGAVGGVADTQYF. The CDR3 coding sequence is TGTGCCATCAGTGGAGCGGTGGGAGGGGTGGCAGATACGCAGTATTTT.

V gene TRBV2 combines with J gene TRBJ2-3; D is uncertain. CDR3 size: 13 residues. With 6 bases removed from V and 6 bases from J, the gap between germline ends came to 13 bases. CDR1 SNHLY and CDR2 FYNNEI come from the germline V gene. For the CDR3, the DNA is TGTGCCAGCAGCCGACTCCGCATGGATACGCAGTATTTT. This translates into CASSRLRMDTQYF.

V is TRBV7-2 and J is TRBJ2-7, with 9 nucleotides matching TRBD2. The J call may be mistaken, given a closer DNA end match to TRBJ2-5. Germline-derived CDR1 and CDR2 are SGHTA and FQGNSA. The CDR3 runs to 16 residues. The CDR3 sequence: CASSSRTSAGGETQYF. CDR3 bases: TGTGCCAGCAGCTCCCGGACTAGCGCAGGGGGGGAGACCCAGTACTTC.

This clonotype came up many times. CDR3 sequence reads: CASRAETYEQYF. The CDR3 DNA reads as TGTGCCAGCAGGGCGGAAACCTACGAGCAGTACTTC. The chain carries TRBV6-6 and TRBJ2-7, with no clear D. Trimming removed 6 bases at V and 2 bases at J, with 8 bases between. This CDR3 contains 12 residues. The germline gives CDR1 MNHNY, CDR2 SVGAGI (reference sequence).

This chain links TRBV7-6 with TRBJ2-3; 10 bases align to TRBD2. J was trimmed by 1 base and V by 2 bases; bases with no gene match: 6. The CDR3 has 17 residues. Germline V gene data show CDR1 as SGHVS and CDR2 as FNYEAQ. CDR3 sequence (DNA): TGTGCCAGCAGCTTACAGCAGCGGGGGGGAGGCACAGATACGCAGTATTTT. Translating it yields CASSLQQRGGGTDTQYF.

The chain's CDR3 is CSASKQGANTGELFF. The CDR3 nucleotides read TGCAGTGCTAGCAAACAGGGGGCAAACACCGGGGAGCTGTTTTTT. V is TRBV20-1 and J is TRBJ2-2, with 9 bases lining up with TRBD1. This CDR3 region has 15 residues. Per germline, CDR1 DFQATT and CDR2 SNEGSKA (reference sequence). With V trimmed by 3 bases and J by 2 bases, 4 bases remained unmatched.

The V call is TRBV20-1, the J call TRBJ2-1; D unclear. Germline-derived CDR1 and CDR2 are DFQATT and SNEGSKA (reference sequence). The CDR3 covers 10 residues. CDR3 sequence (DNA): TGCAGCGAATCCTACAATGAGCAGTTCTTC. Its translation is CSESYNEQFF.

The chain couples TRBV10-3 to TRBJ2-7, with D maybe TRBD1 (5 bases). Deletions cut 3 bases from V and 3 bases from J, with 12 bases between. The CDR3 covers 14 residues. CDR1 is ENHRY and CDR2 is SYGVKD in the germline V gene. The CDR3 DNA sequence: TGTGCCATCAGTGATAGGGGCGTCTACTACGAGCAGTACTTC. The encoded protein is CAISDRGVYYEQYF.

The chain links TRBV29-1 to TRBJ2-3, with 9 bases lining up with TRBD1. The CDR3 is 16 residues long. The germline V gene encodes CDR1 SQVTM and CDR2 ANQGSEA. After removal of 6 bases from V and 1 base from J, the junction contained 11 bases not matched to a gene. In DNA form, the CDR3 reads TGCAGCGTAGCCGGGACAGGGCGATGGCGCACAGATACGCAGTATTTT. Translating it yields CSVAGTGRWRTDTQYF.

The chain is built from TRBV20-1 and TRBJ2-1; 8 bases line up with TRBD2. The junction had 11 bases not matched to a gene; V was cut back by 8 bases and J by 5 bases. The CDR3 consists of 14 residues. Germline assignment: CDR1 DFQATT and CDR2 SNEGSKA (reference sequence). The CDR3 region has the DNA TGCAGTACCTTAAGCGGGAGAGGGGACAATGAGCAGTTCTTC. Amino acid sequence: CSTLSGRGDNEQFF.

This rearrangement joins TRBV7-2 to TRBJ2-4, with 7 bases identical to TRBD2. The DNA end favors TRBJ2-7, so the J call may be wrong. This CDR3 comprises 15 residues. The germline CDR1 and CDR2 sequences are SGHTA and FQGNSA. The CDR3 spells CASSYLGLDGDEQYF. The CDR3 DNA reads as TGTGCCAGCAGCTACCTCGGACTAGACGGCGACGAGCAGTACTTC.

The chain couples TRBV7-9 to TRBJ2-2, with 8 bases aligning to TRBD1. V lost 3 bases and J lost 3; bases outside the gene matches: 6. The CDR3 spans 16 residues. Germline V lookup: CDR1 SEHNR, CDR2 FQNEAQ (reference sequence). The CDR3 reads CASSFGPDRDTGELFF. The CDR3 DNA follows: TGTGCCAGCAGCTTTGGGCCGGACAGGGACACCGGGGAGCTGTTTTTT.